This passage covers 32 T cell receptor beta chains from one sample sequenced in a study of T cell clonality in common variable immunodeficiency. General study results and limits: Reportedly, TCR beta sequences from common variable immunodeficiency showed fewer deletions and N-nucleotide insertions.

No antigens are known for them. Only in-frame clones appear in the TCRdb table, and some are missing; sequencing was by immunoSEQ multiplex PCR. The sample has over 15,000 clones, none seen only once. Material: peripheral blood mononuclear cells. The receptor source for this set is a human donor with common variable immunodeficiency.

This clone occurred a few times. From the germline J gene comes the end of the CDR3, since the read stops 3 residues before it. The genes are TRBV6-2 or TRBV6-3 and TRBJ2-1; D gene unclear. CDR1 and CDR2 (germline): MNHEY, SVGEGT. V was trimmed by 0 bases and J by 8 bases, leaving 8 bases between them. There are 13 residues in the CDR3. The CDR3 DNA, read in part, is TGTGCCAGCAGTTACTCTTCGGTCTATGAG. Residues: CASSYSSVYE. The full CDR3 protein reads CASSYSSVYEQFF.

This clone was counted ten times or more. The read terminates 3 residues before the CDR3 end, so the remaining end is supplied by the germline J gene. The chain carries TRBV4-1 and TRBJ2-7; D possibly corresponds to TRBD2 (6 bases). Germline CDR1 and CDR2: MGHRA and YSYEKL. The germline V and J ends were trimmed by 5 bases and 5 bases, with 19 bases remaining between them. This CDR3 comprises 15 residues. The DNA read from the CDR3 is TGCGCCAGCAGCGTCCGGGACTCCCGGGTGGACGAG. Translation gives CASSVRDSRVDE. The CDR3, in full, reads CASSVRDSRVDEQYF.

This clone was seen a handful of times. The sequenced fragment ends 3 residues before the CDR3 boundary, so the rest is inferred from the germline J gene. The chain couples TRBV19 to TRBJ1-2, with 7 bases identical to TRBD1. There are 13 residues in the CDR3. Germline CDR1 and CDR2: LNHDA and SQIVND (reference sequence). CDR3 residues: CASSIKGARGYTF. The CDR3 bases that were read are TGTGCCAGTAGTATAAAGGGGGCAAGGGGC. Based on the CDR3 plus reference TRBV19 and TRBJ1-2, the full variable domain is DGGITQSPKYLFRKEGQNVTLSCEQNLNHDAMYWYRQDPGQGLRLIYYSQIVNDFQKGDIAEGYSVSREKKESFPLTVTSAQKNPTAFYLCASSIKGARGYTFGSGTRLTVV.

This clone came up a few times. CDR3 DNA, as far as it was read: TGTGCCAGCAGCTTAGGACAGTACTACGAG. As protein: CASSLGQYYE. The complete CDR3 reads CASSLGQYYEQYF. This chain links TRBV7-8 with TRBJ2-7; a weak D match, TRBD1 (5 bases). Sequencing ends 3 residues short of the CDR3 end; the germline J gene provides the rest. From germline, CDR1 is SGHVS and CDR2 FQNEAQ. Trimming removed 1 base from V and 3 bases from J, with 7 bases in between. The CDR3 is made up of 13 amino acids. The full variable domain, its missing parts supplied by reference TRBV7-8 and TRBJ2-7, is GAGVSQSPRYKVAKRGQDVALRCDPISGHVSLFWYQQALGQGPEFLTYFQNEAQLDKSGLPSDRFFAERPEGSVSTLKIQRTQQEDSAVYLCASSLGQYYEQYFGPGTRLTVT.

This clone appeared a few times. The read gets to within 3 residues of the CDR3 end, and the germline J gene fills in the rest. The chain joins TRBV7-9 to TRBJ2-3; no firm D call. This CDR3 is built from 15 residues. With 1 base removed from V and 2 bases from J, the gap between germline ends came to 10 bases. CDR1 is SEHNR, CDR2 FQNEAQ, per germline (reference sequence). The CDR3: CASSLGGQFTDTQYF. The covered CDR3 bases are TGTGCCAGCAGCTTAGGAGGCCAGTTCACAGATACG.

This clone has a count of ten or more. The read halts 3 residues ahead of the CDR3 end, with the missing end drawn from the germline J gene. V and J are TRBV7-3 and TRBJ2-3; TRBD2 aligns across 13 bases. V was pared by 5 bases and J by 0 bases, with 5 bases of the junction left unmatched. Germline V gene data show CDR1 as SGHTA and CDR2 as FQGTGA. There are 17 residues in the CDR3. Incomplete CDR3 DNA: TGTGCCAGCAGCCCGGGGACTAGCGGGGTTAGCACAGATACG. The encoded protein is CASSPGTSGVSTDT. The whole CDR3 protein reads CASSPGTSGVSTDTQYF.

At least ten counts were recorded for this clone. Incomplete CDR3 DNA: TGTGCCAGCAGCTTAGGCCCTAGCGAAATTGAG. It codes for CASSLGPSEIE. Given in full, the CDR3 is CASSLGPSEIEQFF. V gene TRBV7-2 combines with J gene TRBJ2-1; tentatively, D is TRBD2 (6 bases). The read ends 3 residues shy of where the CDR3 ends; the end is completed using the germline J gene. The germline CDR1 and CDR2 sequences are SGHTA and FQGNSA. Trimming cost V 1 base and J 9 bases, with 13 bases left between them. This CDR3 region has 14 residues.

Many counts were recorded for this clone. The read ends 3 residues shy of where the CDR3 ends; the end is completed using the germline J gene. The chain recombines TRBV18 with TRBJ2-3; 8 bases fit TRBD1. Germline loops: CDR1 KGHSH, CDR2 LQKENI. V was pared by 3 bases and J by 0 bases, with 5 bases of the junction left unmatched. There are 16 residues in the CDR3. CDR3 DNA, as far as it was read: TGTGCCAGCTCACCGAGGACAGGGCAAAGCACAGATACG. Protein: CASSPRTGQSTDT. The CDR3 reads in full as CASSPRTGQSTDTQYF.

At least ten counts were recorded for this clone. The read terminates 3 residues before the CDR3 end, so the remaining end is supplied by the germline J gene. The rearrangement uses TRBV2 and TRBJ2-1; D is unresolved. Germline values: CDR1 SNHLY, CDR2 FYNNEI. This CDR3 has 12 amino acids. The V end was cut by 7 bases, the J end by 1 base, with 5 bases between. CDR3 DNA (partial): TGTGCCAGCACTCGGTCCTACAATGAG. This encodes CASTRSYNE. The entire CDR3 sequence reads CASTRSYNEQFF.

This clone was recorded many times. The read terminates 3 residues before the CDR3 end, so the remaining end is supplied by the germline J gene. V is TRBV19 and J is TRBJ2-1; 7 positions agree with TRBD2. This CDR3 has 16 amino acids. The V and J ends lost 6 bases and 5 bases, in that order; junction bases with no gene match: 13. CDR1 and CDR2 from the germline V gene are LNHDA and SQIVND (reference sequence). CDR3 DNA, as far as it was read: TGTGCCAGTAGGGACTGGGAGGGCCGATCCAACAATGAG. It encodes CASRDWEGRSNNE. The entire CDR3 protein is CASRDWEGRSNNEQFF.

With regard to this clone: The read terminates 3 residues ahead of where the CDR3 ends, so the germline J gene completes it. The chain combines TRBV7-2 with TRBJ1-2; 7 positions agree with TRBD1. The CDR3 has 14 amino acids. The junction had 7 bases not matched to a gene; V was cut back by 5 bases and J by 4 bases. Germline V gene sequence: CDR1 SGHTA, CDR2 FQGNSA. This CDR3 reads CASSQRTGTYGYTF. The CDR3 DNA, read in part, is TGTGCCAGCAGCCAGAGGACAGGCACCTATGGC.

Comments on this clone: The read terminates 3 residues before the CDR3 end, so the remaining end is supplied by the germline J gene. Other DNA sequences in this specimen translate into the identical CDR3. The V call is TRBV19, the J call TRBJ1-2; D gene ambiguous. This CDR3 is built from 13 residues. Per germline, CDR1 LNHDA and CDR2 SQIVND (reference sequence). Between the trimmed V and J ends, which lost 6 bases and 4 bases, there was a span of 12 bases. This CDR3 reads CASSVPALYGYTF. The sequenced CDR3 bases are TGTGCCAGTAGCGTCCCAGCGCTCTATGGC.

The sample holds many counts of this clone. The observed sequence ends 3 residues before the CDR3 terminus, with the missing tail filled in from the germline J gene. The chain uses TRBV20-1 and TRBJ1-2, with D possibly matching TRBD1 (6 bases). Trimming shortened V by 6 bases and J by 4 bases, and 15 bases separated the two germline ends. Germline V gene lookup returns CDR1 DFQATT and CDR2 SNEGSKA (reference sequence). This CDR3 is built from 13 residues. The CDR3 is CSAYRDLGYGYTF. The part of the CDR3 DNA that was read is TGCAGTGCCTACAGGGATCTGGGCTATGGC.

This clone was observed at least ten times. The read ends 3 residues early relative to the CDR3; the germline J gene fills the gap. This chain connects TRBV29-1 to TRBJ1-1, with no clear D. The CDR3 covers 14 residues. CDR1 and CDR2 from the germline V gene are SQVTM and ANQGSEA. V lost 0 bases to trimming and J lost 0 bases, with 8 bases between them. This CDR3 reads CSVEDTGLNTEAFF. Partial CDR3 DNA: TGCAGCGTTGAAGATACGGGTCTGAACACTGAA.

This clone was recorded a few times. Here the CDR3 reads CASSFTGGPETQYF. The part of the CDR3 DNA that was read is TGTGCCAGCAGCTTCACAGGGGGCCCGGAGACC. This chain uses TRBV7-9 with TRBJ2-5; 9 bases line up with TRBD1. The CDR3 goes on 3 residues after the read ends, and that part is filled in from the germline J gene. Germline assignment: CDR1 SEHNR and CDR2 FQNEAQ (reference sequence). The V segment lost 3 bases and the J segment 5 bases; nucleotides outside the gene matches: 4. The CDR3 has 14 residues.

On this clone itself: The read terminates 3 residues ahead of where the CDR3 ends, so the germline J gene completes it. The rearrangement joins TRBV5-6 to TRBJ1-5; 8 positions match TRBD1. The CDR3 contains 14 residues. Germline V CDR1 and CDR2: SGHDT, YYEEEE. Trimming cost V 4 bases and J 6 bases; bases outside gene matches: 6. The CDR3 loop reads CASSVDRGRQPQHF. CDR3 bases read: TGTGCCAGCAGCGTCGACAGGGGTCGTCAGCCC.

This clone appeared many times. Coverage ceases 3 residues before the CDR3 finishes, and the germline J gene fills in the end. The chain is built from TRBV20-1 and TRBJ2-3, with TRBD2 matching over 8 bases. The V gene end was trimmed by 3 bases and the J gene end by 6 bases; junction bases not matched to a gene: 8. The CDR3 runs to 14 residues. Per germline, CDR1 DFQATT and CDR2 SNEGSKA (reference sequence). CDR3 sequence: CSASYGRGGDTQYF. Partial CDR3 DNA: TGCAGTGCTAGTTACGGGAGGGGTGGGGATACG.

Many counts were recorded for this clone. The DNA read from the CDR3 is TGTGCCAGCAGCCGGGGAGAAAATGAG. Translating gives CASSRGENE. In full, the CDR3 is CASSRGENEQFF. The chain couples TRBV7-9 to TRBJ2-1, with TRBD2 as a possible D gene (5 bases). The sequenced fragment ends 3 residues before the CDR3 boundary, so the rest is inferred from the germline J gene. This CDR3 is 12 amino acids long. The germline V gene has CDR1 SEHNR and CDR2 FQNEAQ (reference sequence). Trimming took 5 bases from V and 7 from J, leaving 9 bases between them.

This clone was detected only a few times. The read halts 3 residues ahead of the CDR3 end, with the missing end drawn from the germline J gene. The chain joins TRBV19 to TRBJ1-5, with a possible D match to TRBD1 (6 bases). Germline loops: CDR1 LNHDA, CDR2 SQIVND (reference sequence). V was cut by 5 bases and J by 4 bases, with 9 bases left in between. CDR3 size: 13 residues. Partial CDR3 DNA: TGTGCCAGTAGTGACAGGCCGAATCAGCCC. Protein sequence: CASSDRPNQP. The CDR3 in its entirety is CASSDRPNQPQHF.

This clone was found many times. CDR3 sequence: CASSDLQGRETQYF. The part of the CDR3 DNA that was read is TGCGCCAGCAGTGACCTACAGGGACGAGAGACC. J is TRBJ2-5 and V is TRBV10-1, with D possibly matching TRBD1 (6 bases). The read finishes 3 residues shy of the CDR3 end, and the germline J gene is used to complete it. Germline-derived CDR1 and CDR2 are WNHNN and SYGVQD (reference sequence). There are 14 residues in the CDR3. V lost 3 bases and J lost 4, with 12 bases in between.

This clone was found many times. The DNA read from the CDR3 is TGTGCCAGCTCACCGTACAAAGTTCCCGAGGGC. Amino acid sequence: CASSPYKVPEG. The full CDR3 is CASSPYKVPEGYTF. V gene TRBV18 combines with J gene TRBJ1-2; D is unclear. The read gets to within 3 residues of the CDR3 end, and the germline J gene fills in the rest. The CDR3 totals 14 residues. CDR1 is KGHSH, CDR2 LQKENI, per germline.

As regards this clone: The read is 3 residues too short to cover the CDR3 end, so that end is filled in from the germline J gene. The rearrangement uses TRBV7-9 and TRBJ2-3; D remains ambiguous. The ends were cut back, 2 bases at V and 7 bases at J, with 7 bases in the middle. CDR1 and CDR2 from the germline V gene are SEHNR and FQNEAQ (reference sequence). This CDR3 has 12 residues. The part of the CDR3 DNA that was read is TGTGCCAGCAGCTTAACATCTTATACG. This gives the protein CASSLTSYT. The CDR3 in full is CASSLTSYTQYF.

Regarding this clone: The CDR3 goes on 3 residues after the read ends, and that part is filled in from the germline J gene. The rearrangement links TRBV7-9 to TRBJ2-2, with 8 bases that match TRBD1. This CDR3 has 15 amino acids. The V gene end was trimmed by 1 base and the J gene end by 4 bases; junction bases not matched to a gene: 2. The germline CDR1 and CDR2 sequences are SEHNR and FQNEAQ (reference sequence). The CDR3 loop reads CASSLGQGITGELFF. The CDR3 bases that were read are TGTGCCAGCAGCTTAGGACAGGGGATCACCGGGGAG.

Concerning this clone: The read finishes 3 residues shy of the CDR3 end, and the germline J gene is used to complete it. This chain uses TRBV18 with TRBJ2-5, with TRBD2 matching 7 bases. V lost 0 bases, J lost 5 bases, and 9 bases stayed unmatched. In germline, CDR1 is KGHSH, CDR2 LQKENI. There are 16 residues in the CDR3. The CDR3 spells CASSPPGLIPPETQYF. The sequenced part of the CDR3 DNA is TGTGCCAGCTCACCACCGGGACTAATCCCCCCGGAGACC.

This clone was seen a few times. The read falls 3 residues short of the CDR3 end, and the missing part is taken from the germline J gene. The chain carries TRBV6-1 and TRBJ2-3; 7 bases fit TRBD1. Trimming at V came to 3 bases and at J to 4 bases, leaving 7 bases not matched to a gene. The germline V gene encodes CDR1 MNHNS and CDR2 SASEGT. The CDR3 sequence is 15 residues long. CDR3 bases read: TGTGCCAGCAGTGACCGACAGGGTGGGCCAGATACG. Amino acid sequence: CASSDRQGGPDT. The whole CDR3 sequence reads CASSDRQGGPDTQYF.

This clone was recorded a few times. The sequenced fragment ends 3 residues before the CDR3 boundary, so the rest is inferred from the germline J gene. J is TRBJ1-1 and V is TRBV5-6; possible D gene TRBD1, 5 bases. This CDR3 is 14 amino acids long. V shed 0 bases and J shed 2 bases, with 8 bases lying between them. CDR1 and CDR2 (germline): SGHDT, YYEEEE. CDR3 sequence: CASSLGGPNTEAFF. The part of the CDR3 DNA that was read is TGTGCCAGCAGCTTGGGGGGCCCTAACACTGAA.

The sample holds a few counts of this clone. The covered CDR3 bases are TGTGCCAGCAGTGCGGGACAGGGAAGCTACAATGAG. It yields the protein CASSAGQGSYNE. The entire CDR3 protein reads CASSAGQGSYNEQFF. This sequence joins TRBV6-2 or TRBV6-3 and TRBJ2-1; TRBD1 matches at 9 bases. The read gets to within 3 residues of the CDR3 end, and the germline J gene fills in the rest. The CDR3 runs to 15 residues. With V trimmed by 5 bases and J by 3 bases, 5 bases remained unmatched. CDR1 and CDR2 (germline): MNHEY, SVGEGT.

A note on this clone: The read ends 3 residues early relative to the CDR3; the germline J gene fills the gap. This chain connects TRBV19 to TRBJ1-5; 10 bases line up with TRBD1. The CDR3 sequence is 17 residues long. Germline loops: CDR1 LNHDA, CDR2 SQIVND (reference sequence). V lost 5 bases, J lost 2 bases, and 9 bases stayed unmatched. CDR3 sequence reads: CASSPGQGSFGNQPQHF. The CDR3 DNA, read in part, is TGTGCCAGTAGTCCGGGACAGGGGTCTTTCGGCAATCAGCCC. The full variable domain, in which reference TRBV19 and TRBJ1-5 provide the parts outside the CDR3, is DGGITQSPKYLFRKEGQNVTLSCEQNLNHDAMYWYRQDPGQGLRLIYYSQIVNDFQKGDIAEGYSVSREKKESFPLTVTSAQKNPTAFYLCASSPGQGSFGNQPQHFGDGTRLSIL.

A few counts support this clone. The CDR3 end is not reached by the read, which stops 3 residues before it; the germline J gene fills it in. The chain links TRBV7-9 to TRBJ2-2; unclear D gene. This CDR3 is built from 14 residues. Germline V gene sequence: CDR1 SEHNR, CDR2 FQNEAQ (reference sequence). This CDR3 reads CASRMTPPSPELFF. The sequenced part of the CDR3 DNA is TGTGCCAGCAGAATGACTCCACCCAGCCCAGAG.

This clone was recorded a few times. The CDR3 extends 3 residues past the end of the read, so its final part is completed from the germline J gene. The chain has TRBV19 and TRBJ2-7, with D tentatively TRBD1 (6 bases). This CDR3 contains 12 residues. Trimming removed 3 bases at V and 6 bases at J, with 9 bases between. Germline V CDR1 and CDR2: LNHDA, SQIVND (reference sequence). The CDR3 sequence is CASSIRGSEQYF. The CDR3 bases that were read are TGTGCCAGTAGTATCAGGGGTTCCGAG.

The CDR3 bases that were read are TGTGCCAGCTCACCCTACCAAGAGACC. It encodes CASSPYQET. The full CDR3 sequence reads CASSPYQETQYF. The V gene is TRBV18, the J gene TRBJ2-5; D not certain. With the read ending 3 residues before the CDR3 end, the germline J gene is used to fill in that end. Trimming stripped 3 bases from V and 0 bases from J, with 2 bases between. The CDR3 is 12 amino acids. Germline CDR1 and CDR2: KGHSH and LQKENI.

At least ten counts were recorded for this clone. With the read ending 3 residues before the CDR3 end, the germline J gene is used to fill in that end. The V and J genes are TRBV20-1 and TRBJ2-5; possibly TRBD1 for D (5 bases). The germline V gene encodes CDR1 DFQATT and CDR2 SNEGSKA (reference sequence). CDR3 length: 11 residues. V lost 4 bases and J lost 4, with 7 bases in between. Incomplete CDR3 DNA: TGCAGTGCTAACCAGGGAGAGACC. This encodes CSANQGET. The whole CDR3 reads CSANQGETQYF.